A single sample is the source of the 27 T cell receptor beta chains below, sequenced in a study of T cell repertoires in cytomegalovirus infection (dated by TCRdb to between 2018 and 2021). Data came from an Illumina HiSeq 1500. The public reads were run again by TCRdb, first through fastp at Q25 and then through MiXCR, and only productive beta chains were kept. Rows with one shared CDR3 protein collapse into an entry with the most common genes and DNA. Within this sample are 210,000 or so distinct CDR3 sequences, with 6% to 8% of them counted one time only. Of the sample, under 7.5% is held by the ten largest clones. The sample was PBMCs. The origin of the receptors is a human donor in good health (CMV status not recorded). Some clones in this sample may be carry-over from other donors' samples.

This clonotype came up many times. The CDR3 bases are TGTGCCAGCAGTTTACCCCGGACAGGGAACTCCTACGAGCAGTACTTC. Its translation: CASSLPRTGNSYEQYF. The rearrangement uses TRBV28 and TRBJ2-7; 8 nucleotides agree with TRBD1. The trim removed 2 bases at V and 0 bases at J, leaving 6 bases unmatched. The V gene's germline CDR1 is MDHEN and CDR2 SYDVKM. There are 16 residues in the CDR3. Together with reference TRBV28 and TRBJ2-7, the CDR3 gives the full variable domain: DVKVTQSSRYLVKRTGEKVFLECVQDMDHENMFWYRQDPGLGLRLIYFSYDVKMKEKGDIPEGYSVSREKKERFSLILESASTNQTSMYLCASSLPRTGNSYEQYFGPGTRLTVT.

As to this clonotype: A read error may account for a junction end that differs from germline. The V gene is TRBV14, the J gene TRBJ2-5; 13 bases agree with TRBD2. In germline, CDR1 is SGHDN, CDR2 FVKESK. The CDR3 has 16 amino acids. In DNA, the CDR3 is TGTGCCTGCAGGAATACTAGCGGGGGGGATTTGGAGACCCAGTACTTC. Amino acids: CACRNTSGGDLETQYF.

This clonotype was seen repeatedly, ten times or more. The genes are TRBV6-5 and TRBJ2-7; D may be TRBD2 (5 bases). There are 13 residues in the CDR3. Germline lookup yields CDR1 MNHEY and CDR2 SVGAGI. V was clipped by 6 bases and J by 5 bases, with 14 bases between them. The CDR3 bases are TGTGCCAGCAGCCCCACGGGGTCAGACGAGCAGTACTTC. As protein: CASSPTGSDEQYF.

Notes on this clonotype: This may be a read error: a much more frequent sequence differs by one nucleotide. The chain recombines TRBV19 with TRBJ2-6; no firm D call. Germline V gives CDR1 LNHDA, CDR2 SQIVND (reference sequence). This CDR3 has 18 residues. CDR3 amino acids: CAGSLTGLLSSGANVLTF. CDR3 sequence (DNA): TGTGCCGGTAGTCTGACCGGGCTTTTGTCGTCTGGGGCCAACGTCCTGACTTTC.

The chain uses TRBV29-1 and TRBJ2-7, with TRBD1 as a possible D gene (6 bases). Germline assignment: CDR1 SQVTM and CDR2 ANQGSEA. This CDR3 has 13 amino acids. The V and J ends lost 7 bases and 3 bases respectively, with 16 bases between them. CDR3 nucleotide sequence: TGCAGCGCCTTCGGACAGACGAACTACGAGCAGTACTTC. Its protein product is CSAFGQTNYEQYF.

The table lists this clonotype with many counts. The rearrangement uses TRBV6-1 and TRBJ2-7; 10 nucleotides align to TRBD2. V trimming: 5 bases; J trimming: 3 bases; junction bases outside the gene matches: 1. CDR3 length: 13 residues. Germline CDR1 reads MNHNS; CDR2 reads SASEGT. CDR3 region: CASSSSGGYEQYF. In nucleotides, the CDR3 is TGTGCCAGCAGTTCTAGCGGGGGCTACGAGCAGTACTTC.

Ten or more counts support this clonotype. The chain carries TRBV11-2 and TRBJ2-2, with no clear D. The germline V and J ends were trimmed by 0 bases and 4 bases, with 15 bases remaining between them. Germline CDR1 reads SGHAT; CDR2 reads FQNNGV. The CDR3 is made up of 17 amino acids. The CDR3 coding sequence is TGTGCCAGCAGCTTAGAATGGAACAGCCTGGGCACCGGGGAGCTGTTTTTT. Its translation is CASSLEWNSLGTGELFF.

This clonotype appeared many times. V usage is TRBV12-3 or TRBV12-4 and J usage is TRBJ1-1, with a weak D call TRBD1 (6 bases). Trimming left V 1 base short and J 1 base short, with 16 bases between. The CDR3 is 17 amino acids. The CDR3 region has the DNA TGTGCCAGCAGTTTAGGCCTCCAGGGGAGAGGGAACACTGAAGCTTTCTTT. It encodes CASSLGLQGRGNTEAFF.

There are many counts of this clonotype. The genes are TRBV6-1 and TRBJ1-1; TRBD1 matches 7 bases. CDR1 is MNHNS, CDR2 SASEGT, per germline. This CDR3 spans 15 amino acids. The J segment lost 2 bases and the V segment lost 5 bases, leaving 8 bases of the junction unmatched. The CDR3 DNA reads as TGTGCCAGCAGTCCCAGGGGGGGGGCTAACACTGAAGCTTTCTTT. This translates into CASSPRGGANTEAFF.

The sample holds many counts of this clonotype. The CDR3 DNA reads as TGTGCCAGCAGCTTACAGGGATCTAACTATGGCTACACCTTC. Protein sequence: CASSLQGSNYGYTF. The chain is built from TRBV7-2 and TRBJ1-2, with D perhaps matching TRBD1 (5 bases). CDR1 SGHTA and CDR2 FQGNSA come from the germline V gene. Trimming shortened V by 2 bases and J by 0 bases, and 7 bases separated the two germline ends. This CDR3 is 14 amino acids long.

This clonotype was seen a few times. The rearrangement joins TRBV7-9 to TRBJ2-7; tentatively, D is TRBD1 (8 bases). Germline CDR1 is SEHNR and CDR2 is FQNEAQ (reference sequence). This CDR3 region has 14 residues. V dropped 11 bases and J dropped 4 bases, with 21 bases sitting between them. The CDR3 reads CAGGGAGGLYEQYF. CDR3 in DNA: TGTGCCGGGGGGGGGGCAGGGGGCCTGTACGAGCAGTACTTC.

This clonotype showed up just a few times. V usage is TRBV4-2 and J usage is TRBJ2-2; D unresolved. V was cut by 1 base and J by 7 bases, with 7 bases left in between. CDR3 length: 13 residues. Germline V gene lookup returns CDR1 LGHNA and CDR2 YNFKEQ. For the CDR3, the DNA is TGTGCCAGCAGCCAAGTTAATAGCGGGGAGCTGTTTTTT. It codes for CASSQVNSGELFF.

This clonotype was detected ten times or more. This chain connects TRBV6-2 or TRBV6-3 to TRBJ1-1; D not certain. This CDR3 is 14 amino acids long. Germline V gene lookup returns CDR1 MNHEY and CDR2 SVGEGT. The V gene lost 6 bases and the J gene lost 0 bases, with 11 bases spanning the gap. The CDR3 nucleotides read TGTGCCAGCAGGGAACCCGTAATGAACACTGAAGCTTTCTTT. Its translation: CASREPVMNTEAFF.

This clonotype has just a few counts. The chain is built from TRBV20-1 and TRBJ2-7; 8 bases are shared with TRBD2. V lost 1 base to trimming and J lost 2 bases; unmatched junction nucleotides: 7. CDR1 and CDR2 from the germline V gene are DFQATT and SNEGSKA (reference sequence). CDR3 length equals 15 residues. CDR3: CSARGPAGDPYEQYF. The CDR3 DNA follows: TGCAGTGCTAGAGGACCAGCGGGGGACCCCTACGAGCAGTACTTC.

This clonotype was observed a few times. The CDR3, as DNA: TGTGCCAGCAGTTTCAGTCACAGGGGAGTTGAGTCACCCCTCCACTTT. Protein sequence: CASSFSHRGVESPLHF. The rearrangement links TRBV12-3 or TRBV12-4 to TRBJ1-6, with TRBD1 identical over 7 bases. The V gene end was trimmed by 3 bases and the J gene end by 10 bases; junction bases not matched to a gene: 12. The CDR3 length is 16 residues.

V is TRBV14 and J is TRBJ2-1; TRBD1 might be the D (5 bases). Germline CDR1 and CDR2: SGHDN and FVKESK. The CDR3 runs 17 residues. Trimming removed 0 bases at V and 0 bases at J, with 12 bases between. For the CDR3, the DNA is TGTGCCAGCAGCCAAGATTTAGGGGTATTCTCCTACAATGAGCAGTTCTTC. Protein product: CASSQDLGVFSYNEQFF. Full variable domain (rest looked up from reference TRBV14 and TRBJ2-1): EAGVTQFPSHSVIEKGQTVTLRCDPISGHDNLYWYRRVMGKEIKFLLHFVKESKQDESGMPNNRFLAERTGGTYSTLKVQPAELEDSGVYFCASSQDLGVFSYNEQFFGPGTRLTVL.

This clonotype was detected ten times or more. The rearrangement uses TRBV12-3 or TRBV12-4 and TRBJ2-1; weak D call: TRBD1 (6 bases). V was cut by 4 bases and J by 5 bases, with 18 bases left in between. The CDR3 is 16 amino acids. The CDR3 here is CASSSPRDRPNNEQFF. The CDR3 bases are TGTGCCAGCAGTTCCCCCCGCGACAGGCCGAACAATGAGCAGTTCTTC.

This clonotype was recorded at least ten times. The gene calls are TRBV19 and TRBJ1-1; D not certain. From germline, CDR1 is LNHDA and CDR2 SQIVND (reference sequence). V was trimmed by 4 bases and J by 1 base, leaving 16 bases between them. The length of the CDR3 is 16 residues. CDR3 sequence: CASSTKTQIQNTEAFF. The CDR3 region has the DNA TGTGCCAGTAGTACTAAAACACAGATTCAGAACACTGAAGCTTTCTTT.

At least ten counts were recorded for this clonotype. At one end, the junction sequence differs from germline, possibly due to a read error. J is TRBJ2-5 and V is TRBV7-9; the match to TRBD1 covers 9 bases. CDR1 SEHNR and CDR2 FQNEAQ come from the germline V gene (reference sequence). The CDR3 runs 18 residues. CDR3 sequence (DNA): TGTGCCAGCAGGAAGACAGGGGGGCCCTCAGGGGGTCAAGCGACCCAGTACTTC. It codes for CASRKTGGPSGGQATQYF.

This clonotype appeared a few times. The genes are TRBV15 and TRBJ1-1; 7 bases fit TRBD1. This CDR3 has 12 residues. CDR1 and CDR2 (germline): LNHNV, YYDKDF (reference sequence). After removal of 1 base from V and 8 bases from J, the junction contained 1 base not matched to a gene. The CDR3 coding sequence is TGTGCCACCAGCAGAGGGGACAGAGAAGCTTTCTTT. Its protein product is CATSRGDREAFF.

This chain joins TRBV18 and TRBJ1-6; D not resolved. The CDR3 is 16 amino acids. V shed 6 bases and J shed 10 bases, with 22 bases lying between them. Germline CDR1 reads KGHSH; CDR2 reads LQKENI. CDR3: CASSPTLAEGRSPLHF. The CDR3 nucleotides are TGTGCCAGCTCGCCCACGTTGGCGGAGGGTCGATCACCCCTCCACTTT. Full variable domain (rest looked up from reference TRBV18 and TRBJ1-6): NAGVMQNPRHLVRRRGQEARLRCSPMKGHSHVYWYRQLPEEGLKFMVYLQKENIIDESGMPKERFSAEFPKEGPSILRIQQVVRGDSAAYFCASSPTLAEGRSPLHFGNGTRLTVT.

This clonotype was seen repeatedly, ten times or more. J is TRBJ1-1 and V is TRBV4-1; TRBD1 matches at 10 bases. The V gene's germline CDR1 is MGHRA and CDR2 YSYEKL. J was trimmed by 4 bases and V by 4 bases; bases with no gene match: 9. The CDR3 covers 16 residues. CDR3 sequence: CASSRIPGQGGTEAFF. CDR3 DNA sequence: TGCGCCAGCAGCCGAATTCCCGGACAGGGGGGCACTGAAGCTTTCTTT.

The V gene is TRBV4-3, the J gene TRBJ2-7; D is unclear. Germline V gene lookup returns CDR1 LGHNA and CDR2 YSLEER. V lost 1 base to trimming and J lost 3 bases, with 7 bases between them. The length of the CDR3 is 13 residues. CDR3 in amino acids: CASSQGPLYEQYF. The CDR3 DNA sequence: TGCGCCAGCAGCCAAGGTCCACTCTACGAGCAGTACTTC.

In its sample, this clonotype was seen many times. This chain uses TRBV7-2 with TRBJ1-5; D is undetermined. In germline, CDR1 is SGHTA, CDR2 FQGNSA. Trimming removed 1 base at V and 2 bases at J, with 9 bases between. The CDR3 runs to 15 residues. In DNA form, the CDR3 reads TGTGCCAGCAGCTTAGAAGGGATTGGCAATCAGCCCCAGCATTTT. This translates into CASSLEGIGNQPQHF.

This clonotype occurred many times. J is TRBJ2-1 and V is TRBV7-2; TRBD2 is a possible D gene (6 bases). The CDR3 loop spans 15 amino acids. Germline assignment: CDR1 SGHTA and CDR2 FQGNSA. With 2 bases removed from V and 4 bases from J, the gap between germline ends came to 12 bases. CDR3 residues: CASSLSHGGYNEQFF. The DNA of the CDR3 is TGTGCCAGCAGCTTAAGCCACGGGGGATACAATGAGCAGTTCTTC. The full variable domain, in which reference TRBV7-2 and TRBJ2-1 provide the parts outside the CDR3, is GAGVSQSPSNKVTEKGKDVELRCDPISGHTALYWYRQSLGQGLEFLIYFQGNSAPDKSGLPSDRFSAERTGGSVSTLTIQRTQQEDSAVYLCASSLSHGGYNEQFFGPGTRLTVL.

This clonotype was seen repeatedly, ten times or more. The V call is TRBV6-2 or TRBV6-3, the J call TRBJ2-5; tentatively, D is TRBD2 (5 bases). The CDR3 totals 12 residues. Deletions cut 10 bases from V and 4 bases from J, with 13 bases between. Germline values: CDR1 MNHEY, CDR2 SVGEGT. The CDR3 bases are TGTGCCACCCTCGGGGTGTTAGAGACCCAGTACTTC. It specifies CATLGVLETQYF.

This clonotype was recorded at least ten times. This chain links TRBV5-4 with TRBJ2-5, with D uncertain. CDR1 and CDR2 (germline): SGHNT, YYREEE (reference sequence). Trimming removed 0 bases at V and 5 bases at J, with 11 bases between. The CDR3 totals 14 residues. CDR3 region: CASSLEGRRETQYF. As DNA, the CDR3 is TGTGCCAGCAGCTTGGAGGGTCGGCGGGAGACCCAGTACTTC.